This is a list of T cell receptor beta chains from one sample in a study of Ad26.COV2.S vaccination and SARS-CoV-2 variants. The method was immunoSEQ multiplex PCR; TCRdb's version includes in-frame clones alone and lacks a portion of them. In the table there are 200,000 to 250,000 clones, roughly 90% of which are singletons. Specimen: peripheral blood, collected in a trial of Ad26.COV2.S vaccine versus placebo. The source of these receptors is a person aged 18-65 years who received the Ad26.COV2.S COVID-19 vaccine or a placebo. CDR3s include the opening cysteine and the closing phenylalanine or tryptophan. A D gene is named only where the DNA matches it firmly. Some rows have no size entry. The others give once, few or many, or a class for an expanded clone.

J gene | V gene | clone size | D gene | CDR3 protein | CDR3 DNA
TRBJ2-5 | TRBV27 | NA | TRBD2 | CASSFTSGGLRAQYF | TGTGCCAGCAGTTTTACTAGCGGGGGCCTCAGGGCCCAGTACTTC
TRBJ2-2 | TRBV10-1 | once | NA | CASSDRPGELFF | TGCGCCAGCAGTGACCGGCCCGGGGAGCTGTTTTTT
TRBJ1-3 | TRBV13 | NA | TRBD1 | CASSLGGQGRRRNTIYF | TGTGCCAGCAGCTTAGGCGGACAGGGAAGGCGGAGAAACACCATATATTTT
TRBJ1-1 | TRBV28 | NA | NA | CASSPKSARPLNTEAFF | TGTGCCAGCAGTCCAAAATCGGCCCGGCCACTTAACACTGAAGCTTTCTTT
TRBJ1-5 | TRBV6-2/TRBV6-3 | NA | NA | CASSYLGASGQPQHF | TGTGCCAGCAGTTACTTGGGGGCGAGCGGTCAGCCCCAGCATTTT
TRBJ2-4 | TRBV28 | NA | NA | CASSFAQGAKNIQYF | TGTGCCAGCAGTTTCGCGCAGGGGGCCAAAAACATTCAGTACTTC
TRBJ2-1 | TRBV27 | NA | TRBD2 | CASSLRTSGEQFF | TGTGCCAGCAGTTTGAGGACTAGTGGTGAGCAGTTCTTC
TRBJ2-2 | TRBV14 | NA | NA | CASSPIMNTGELFF | TGTGCCAGCAGCCCAATTATGAACACCGGGGAGCTGTTTTTT
TRBJ2-1 | TRBV4-1 | NA | TRBD2 | CASSQEASGRSDEQFF | TGCGCCAGCAGCCAAGAGGCTAGCGGGAGAAGTGATGAGCAGTTCTTC
TRBJ2-1 | TRBV5-1 | few | TRBD1 | CASSPGTGFGQFF | TGCGCCAGCAGCCCCGGGACAGGGTTCGGGCAGTTCTTC
TRBJ2-2 | TRBV18 | NA | TRBD1 | CASSARDRGRTGELFF | TGTGCCAGCTCAGCAAGGGACAGGGGACGCACCGGGGAGCTGTTTTTT
TRBJ2-7 | TRBV9 | NA | TRBD2 | CASSVGEGLREQYF | TGTGCCAGCAGCGTGGGGGAGGGGCTGCGCGAGCAGTACTTC
TRBJ1-2 | TRBV30 | NA | NA | CAWRVGGGLGYGYTF | TGTGCCTGGAGAGTGGGTGGGGGGCTCGGCTATGGCTACACCTTC
TRBJ1-2 | TRBV3-1/TRBV3-2 | NA | NA | CASSQDMGVYGYTF | TGTGCCAGCAGCCAAGATATGGGAGTCTATGGCTACACCTTC
TRBJ2-6 | TRBV9 | NA | NA | CASSVGGGNSGANVLTF | TGTGCCAGCAGCGTAGGAGGGGGAAACTCTGGGGCCAACGTCCTGACTTTC
TRBJ2-1 | TRBV18 | NA | NA | CASSPPDYNEQFF | TGTGCCAGCTCACCACCGGATTACAATGAGCAGTTCTTC
TRBJ2-7 | TRBV27 | NA | NA | CASSLVGPGFAGEQYF | TGTGCCAGCAGTTTAGTCGGACCAGGTTTCGCGGGCGAGCAGTACTTC
TRBJ2-5 | TRBV6-5 | NA | TRBD1 | CASSYSGTGGETQYF | TGTGCCAGCAGTTACTCCGGGACAGGGGGAGAGACCCAGTACTTC
TRBJ2-2 | TRBV7-9 | NA | NA | CASSPPGRTHDTGELFF | TGTGCCAGCAGCCCCCCGGGGAGGACCCACGACACCGGGGAGCTGTTTTTT
TRBJ2-6 | TRBV4-2 | NA | TRBD1 | CASSPRGWTGISGANVLTF | TGTGCCAGCAGCCCTAGGGGGTGGACAGGTATCTCTGGGGCCAACGTCCTGACTTTC
TRBJ1-6 | TRBV10-3 | once | NA | CAISGQGNNSPLHF | TGTGCCATCAGTGGGCAGGGAAACAATTCACCCCTCCACTTT
TRBJ2-6 | TRBV18 | NA | TRBD1 | CASSPSVNRGAGANVLTF | TGTGCCAGCTCACCATCCGTCAACAGGGGAGCTGGGGCCAACGTCCTGACTTTC
TRBJ1-5 | TRBV28 | once | TRBD1 | CASSLYRTGGNQPQHF | TGTGCCAGCAGTTTATATAGGACAGGGGGCAATCAGCCCCAGCATTTT
TRBJ2-7 | TRBV6-6 | NA | TRBD1 | CASSQRLFPGQVSYEQYF | TGTGCCAGCAGTCAAAGACTATTCCCGGGACAGGTATCCTACGAGCAGTACTTC
TRBJ2-5 | TRBV18 | NA | NA | CASSPSLQETQYF | TGTGCCAGCTCACCGAGTCTCCAAGAGACCCAGTACTTC
TRBJ2-5 | TRBV14 | NA | NA | CASSHTRETQYF | TGTGCCAGCAGCCATACCAGGGAGACCCAGTACTTC
TRBJ1-3 | TRBV4-3 | NA | TRBD1 | CASSWDSSGNTIYF | TGCGCCAGCAGTTGGGACAGCTCTGGAAACACCATATATTTT
TRBJ1-2 | TRBV24-1 | NA | NA | CATSDWNREGGYTF | TGTGCCACCAGTGATTGGAACAGGGAGGGAGGCTACACCTTC
TRBJ2-7 | TRBV18 | NA | TRBD2 | CASSRTSGTYEQYF | TGTGCCAGCTCTCGGACTAGCGGGACGTACGAGCAGTACTTC
TRBJ1-1 | TRBV12-3/TRBV12-4 | once | TRBD1 | CASSPDRGTEAFF | TGTGCCAGCAGCCCCGACAGGGGCACTGAAGCTTTCTTT
TRBJ1-3 | TRBV30 | NA | NA | CAWSVRHISSGNTIYF | TGTGCCTGGAGTGTGAGACACATAAGCTCTGGAAACACCATATATTTT
TRBJ2-1 | TRBV7-9 | NA | NA | CASLTGSSYNEQFF | TGTGCCAGCTTAACAGGGAGCTCCTACAATGAGCAGTTCTTC
TRBJ2-7 | TRBV6-5 | NA | NA | CASSQRGDNYEQYF | TGTGCCAGCAGTCAACGGGGCGACAACTACGAGCAGTACTTC
TRBJ2-4 | TRBV6-6 | NA | TRBD2 | CASSFRPLAGVDVQYF | TGTGCCAGCAGCTTTAGGCCACTAGCGGGAGTAGACGTTCAGTACTTC
TRBJ2-7 | TRBV6-6 | NA | NA | CASSSPTLSSYEQYF | TGTGCCAGCAGTTCTCCGACTCTGAGCTCCTACGAGCAGTACTTC
TRBJ1-5 | TRBV18 | NA | NA | CASSAPGNNQPQHF | TGTGCCAGCTCAGCACCCGGGAACAATCAGCCCCAGCATTTT
TRBJ1-4 | TRBV10-2 | once | NA | CASSPRGTNEKLFF | TGCGCCAGCAGCCCCAGGGGAACTAATGAAAAACTGTTTTTT
TRBJ2-3 | TRBV5-4 | NA | TRBD1 | CASSSAGGPSTDTQYF | TGTGCCAGCAGCAGCGCAGGGGGCCCTAGCACAGATACGCAGTATTTT
TRBJ2-7 | TRBV11-2 | NA | TRBD1 | CASSNTGTGPYEQYF | TGTGCCAGCAGCAACACCGGGACAGGGCCCTACGAGCAGTACTTC
TRBJ1-4 | TRBV28 | NA | NA | CASTLGSIGQEKLFF | TGTGCCAGCACCTTAGGGTCCATCGGACAGGAAAAACTGTTTTTT
TRBJ1-2 | TRBV27 | NA | TRBD1 | CASAGQPLGGYTF | TGTGCCAGTGCGGGACAGCCGCTTGGGGGCTACACCTTC
TRBJ2-1 | TRBV16 | NA | TRBD2 | CASSQSGGGRARNEQFF | TGTGCCAGCAGCCAATCCGGGGGCGGGAGGGCCCGCAATGAGCAGTTCTTC
TRBJ2-2 | TRBV7-9 | NA | NA | CASHTTGELFF | TGTGCCAGCCACACGACCGGGGAGCTGTTTTTT
TRBJ1-1 | TRBV4-3 | NA | NA | CASSQERPSTEAFF | TGCGCCAGCAGCCAAGAGAGACCTTCCACTGAAGCTTTCTTT
TRBJ1-5 | TRBV10-1 | NA | NA | CARYAAGTENNQPQHF | TGCGCCAGGTACGCCGCCGGGACGGAAAACAATCAGCCCCAGCATTTT
TRBJ2-5 | TRBV7-2 | once | NA | CASSLRVTQTQYF | TGTGCCAGCAGCTTACGAGTAACGCAGACCCAGTACTTC
TRBJ2-1 | TRBV6-5 | NA | NA | CASSYPPSGGNEQFF | TGTGCCAGCAGTTACCCCCCTTCCGGCGGCAATGAGCAGTTCTTC
TRBJ2-2 | TRBV7-6 | NA | NA | CASSWGPPGTGELFF | TGTGCCAGCAGCTGGGGCCCCCCGGGAACCGGGGAGCTGTTTTTT
TRBJ2-3 | TRBV19 | NA | TRBD2 | CASSASGGTSTDTQYF | TGTGCCAGTAGTGCTAGCGGGGGGACTAGCACAGATACGCAGTATTTT
TRBJ2-7 | TRBV9 | NA | TRBD1 | CASSAGTGIYEQYF | TGTGCCAGCAGCGCCGGGACAGGGATCTACGAGCAGTACTTC
TRBJ1-1 | TRBV27 | NA | NA | CASSEWGRGTTEAFF | TGTGCCAGCAGTGAATGGGGTAGGGGGACCACTGAAGCTTTCTTT
TRBJ2-5 | TRBV7-8 | few | NA | CASSLRLATETQYF | TGTGCCAGCAGCTTAAGGCTAGCAACAGAGACCCAGTACTTC
TRBJ1-4 | TRBV30 | NA | NA | CAWSEGDRDKEKLFF | TGTGCCTGGAGTGAAGGTGATAGGGATAAGGAAAAACTGTTTTTT
TRBJ2-2 | TRBV7-3 | NA | NA | CASSLGTRELFF | TGTGCCAGCAGCTTAGGGACAAGGGAGCTGTTTTTT
TRBJ2-3 | TRBV11-3 | NA | NA | CASSEAGTRGDTQYF | TGTGCCAGCAGCGAAGCGGGCACAAGGGGAGATACGCAGTATTTT